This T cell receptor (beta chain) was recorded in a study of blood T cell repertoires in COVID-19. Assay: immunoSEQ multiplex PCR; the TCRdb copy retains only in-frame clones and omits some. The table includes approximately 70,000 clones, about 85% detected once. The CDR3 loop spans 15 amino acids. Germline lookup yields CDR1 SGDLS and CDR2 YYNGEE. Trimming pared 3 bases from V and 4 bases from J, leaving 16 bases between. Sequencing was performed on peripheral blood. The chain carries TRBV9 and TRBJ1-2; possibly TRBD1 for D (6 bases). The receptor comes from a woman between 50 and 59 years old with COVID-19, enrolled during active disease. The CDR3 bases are TGTGCCAGCAGCGGACAGGTTGTTGGGACCTATGGCTACACCTTC. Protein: CASSGQVVGTYGYTF.